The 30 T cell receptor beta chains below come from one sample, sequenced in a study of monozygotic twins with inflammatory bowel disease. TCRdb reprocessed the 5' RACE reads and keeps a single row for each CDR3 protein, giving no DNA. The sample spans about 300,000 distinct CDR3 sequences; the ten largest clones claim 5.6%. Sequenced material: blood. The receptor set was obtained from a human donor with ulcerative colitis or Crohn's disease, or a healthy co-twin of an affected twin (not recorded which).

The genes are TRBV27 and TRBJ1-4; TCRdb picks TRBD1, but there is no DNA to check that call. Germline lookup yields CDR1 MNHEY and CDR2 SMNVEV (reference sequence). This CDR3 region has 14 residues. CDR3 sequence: CASSWELTSGKLFF.

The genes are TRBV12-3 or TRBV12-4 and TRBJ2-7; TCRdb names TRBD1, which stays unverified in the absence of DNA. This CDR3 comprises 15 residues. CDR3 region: CASSLGGTQSYEQYF.

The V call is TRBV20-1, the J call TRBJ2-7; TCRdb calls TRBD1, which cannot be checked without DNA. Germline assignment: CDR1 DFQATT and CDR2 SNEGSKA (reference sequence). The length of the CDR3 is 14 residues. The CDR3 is CSARTGRLSYEQYF.

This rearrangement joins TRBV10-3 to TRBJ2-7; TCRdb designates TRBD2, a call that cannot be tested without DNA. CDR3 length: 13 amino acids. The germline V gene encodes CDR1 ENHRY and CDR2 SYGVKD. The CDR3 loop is CAISPALAGEQYF.

CDR3 amino acids: CASTVTPDSLNEQYF. This chain links TRBV6-5 with TRBJ2-7; the TRBD1 assignment by TCRdb is unverifiable without DNA. In germline, CDR1 is MNHEY, CDR2 SVGAGI. The length of the CDR3 is 15 residues.

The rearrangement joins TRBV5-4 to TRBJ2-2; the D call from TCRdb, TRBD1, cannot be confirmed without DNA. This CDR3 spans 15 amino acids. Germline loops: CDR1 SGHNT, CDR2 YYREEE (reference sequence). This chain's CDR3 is CASSLELTRTGELFF.

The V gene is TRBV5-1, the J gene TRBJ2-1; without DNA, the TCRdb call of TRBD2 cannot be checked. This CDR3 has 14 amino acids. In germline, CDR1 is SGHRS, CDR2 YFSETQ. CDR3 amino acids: CASSLAGTSSEQFF.

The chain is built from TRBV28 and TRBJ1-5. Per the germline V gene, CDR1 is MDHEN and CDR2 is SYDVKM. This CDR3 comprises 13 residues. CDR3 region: CASSLWGEQPQHF.

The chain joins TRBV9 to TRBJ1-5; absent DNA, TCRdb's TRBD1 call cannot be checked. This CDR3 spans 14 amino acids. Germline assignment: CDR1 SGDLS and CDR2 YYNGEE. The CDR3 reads CASSATEGRQPQHF.

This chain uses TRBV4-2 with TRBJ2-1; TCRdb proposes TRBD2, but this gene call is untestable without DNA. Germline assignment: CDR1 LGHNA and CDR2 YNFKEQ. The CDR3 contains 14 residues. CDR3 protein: CATDRLAGDNEQFF.

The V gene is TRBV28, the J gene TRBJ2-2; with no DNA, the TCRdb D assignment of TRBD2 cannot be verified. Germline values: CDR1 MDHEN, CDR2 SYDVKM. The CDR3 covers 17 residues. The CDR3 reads CASSFLAGGPNTGELFF.

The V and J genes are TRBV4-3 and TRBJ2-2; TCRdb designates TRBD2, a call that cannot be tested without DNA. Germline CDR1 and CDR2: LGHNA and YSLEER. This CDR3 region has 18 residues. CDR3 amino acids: CASSQEWTSGSEAGELFF.

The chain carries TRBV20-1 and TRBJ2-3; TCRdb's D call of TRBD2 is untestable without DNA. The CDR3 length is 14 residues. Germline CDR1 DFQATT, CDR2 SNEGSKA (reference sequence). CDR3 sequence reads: CSATREGAWYTQYF.

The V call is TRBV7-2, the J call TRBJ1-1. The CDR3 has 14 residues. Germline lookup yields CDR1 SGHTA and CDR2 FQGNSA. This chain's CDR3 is CASSPSIGFTEAFF.

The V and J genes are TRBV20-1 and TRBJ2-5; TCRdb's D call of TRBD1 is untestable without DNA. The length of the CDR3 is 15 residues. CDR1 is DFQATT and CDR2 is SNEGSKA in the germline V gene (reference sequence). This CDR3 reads CSARDYGGIQETQYF.

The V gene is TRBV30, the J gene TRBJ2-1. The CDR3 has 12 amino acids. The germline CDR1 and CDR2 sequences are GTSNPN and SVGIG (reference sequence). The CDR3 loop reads CAWSVSYNEQFF.

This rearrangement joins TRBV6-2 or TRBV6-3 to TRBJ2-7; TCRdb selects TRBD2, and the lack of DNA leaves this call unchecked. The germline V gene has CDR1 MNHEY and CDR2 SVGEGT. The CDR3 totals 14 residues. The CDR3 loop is CASRKKRETYEQYF.

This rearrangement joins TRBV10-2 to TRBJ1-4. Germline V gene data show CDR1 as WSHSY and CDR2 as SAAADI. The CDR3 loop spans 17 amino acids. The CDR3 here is CASSEMRRSQDSGGLFF.

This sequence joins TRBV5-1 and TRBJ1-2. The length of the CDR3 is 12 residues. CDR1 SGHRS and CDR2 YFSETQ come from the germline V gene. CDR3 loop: CASSSAGRGYTF.

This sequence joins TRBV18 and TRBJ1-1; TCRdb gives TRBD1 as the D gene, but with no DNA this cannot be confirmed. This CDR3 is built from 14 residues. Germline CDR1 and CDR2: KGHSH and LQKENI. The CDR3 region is CASSPSGTGTEAFF.

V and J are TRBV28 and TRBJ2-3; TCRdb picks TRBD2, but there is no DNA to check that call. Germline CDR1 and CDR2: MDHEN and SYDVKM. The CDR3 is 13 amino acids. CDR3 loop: CASSLEGLDTQYF.

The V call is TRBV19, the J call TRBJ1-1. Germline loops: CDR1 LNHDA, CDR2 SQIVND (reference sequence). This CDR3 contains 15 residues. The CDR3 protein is CASSIVATGKTEAFF.

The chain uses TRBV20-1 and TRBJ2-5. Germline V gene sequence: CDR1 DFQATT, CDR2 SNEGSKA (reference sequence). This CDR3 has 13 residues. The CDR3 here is CSARVGTLETQYF.

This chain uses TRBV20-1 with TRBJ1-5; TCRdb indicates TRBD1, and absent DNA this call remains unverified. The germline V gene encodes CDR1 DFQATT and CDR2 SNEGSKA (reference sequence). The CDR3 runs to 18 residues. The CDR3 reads CSAAPGQGLLGRNQPQHF.

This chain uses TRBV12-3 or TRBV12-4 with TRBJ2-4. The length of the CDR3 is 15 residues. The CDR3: CASSLGPALKNIQYF.

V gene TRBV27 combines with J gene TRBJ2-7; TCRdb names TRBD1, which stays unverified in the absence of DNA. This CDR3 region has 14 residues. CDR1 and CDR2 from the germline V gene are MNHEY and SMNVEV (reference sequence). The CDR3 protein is CASSLGTGEYEQYF.

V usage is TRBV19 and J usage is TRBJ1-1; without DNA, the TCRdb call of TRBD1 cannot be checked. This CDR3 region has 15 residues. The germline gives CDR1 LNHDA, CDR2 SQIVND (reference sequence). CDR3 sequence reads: CASLDRGRMNTEAFF.

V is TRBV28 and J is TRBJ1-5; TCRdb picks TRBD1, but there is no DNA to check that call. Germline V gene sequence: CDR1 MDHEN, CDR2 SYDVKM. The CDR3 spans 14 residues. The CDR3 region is CAGSTGGRSQPQHF.

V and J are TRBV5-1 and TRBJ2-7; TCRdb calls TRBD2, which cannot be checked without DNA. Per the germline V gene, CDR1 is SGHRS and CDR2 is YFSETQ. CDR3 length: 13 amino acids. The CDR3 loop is CASSLGQRVEQYF.

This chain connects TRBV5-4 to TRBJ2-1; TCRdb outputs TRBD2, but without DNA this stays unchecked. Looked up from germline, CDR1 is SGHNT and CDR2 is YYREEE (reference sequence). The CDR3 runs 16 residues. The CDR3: CASSPWAGGLGNEQFF.